The rows below give T cell receptor beta chains drawn from one sample of a study of human T cells and chemical hapten exposure. A single record per CDR3 protein comes from TCRdb applying MiXCR to the RACE reads. The top ten hold roughly 8% of the sample, which has 300,000 to 400,000 distinct CDR3 sequences, roughly 6.9% seen once. The sequences come from whole blood, collected in connection with sensitization to the hapten diphenylcyclopropenone (DPC). The receptors originated from a woman between 18 and 29 years old with alopecia areata. Some clones in this sample may be carry-over from other donors' samples. The CDR3 runs from the conserved cysteine through the conserved F or W. D genes are given only for firm matches.

d_call j_call v_call cdr3_aa
TRBD1 TRBJ1-5 TRBV18 CASSPTGGTGSNQPQHF
- TRBJ2-1 TRBV7-2 CASSLGAGKSSYNEQFF
- TRBJ1-2 TRBV28 CASSPLGRDGYTF
- TRBJ2-1 TRBV14 CASSSSPTQGRWLLAYNEQFF
- TRBJ2-7 TRBV5-1 CASSLSSTAGPYEQYF
TRBD1 TRBJ1-4 TRBV5-1 CASSLGGQIRNEKLFF
- TRBJ1-5 TRBV2 CASSVQGFHQPQHF
- TRBJ2-6 TRBV10-3 CAIRDSVSGANVLTF
- TRBJ2-7 TRBV3-1 CASSSLEGAREQYF
- TRBJ1-2 TRBV7-3 CASSSDGYYGYTF
- TRBJ2-3 TRBV2 CASSTTGSGDTQYF
- TRBJ2-1 TRBV7-2 CASSLRAESYNEQFF
TRBD1 TRBJ1-6 TRBV20-1 CSAKQGANSPLHF
- TRBJ1-6 TRBV28 CASTGLFNSPLHF
- TRBJ1-6 TRBV11-2 CASSLNIGNNSPLHF
- TRBJ1-2 TRBV12-3/TRBV12-4 CASTLTRYYGYTF
- TRBJ1-5 TRBV6-2/TRBV6-3 CASSEQGKDDQPQHF